This T cell receptor beta chain is drawn from a study of T cell responses to AZD1222 COVID-19 vaccine. Study findings and constraints: Only six or seven AZD1222 recipients tested seropositive at baseline. The study reported that nearly half of spike-specific TCRs target unmutated variant regions. Spike-specific TCR breadth and depth rose after two AZD1222 doses. Spike as a whole was targeted by vaccine-associated CD4 TCRs, dominant at 160-218 and 743-854.

Concerning this clone itself: The target antigen is unknown.

Germline loops: CDR1 MGHDK, CDR2 SYGVNS. With V trimmed by 2 bases and J by 6 bases, 7 bases remained unmatched. This CDR3 is built from 15 residues. Sequenced by immunoSEQ multiplex PCR; TCRdb stores in-frame clones only, minus some. Here the sample spans around 130,000 clones, approximately 94% being singletons. The sequence was obtained from an adult in good health. The material was peripheral blood, obtained on day 0 of AZD1222 vaccination. The gene calls are TRBV25-1 and TRBJ2-1; 7 bases agree with TRBD1. The CDR3 coding sequence is TGTGCCAGCAGTGAACGGGACAGACCGGGCAATGAGCAGTTCTTC. It encodes CASSERDRPGNEQFF. The full variable domain, with the rest looked up from reference TRBV25-1 and TRBJ2-1, is EADIYQTPRYLVIGTGKKITLECSQTMGHDKMYWYQQDPGMELHLIHYSYGVNSTEKGDLSSESTVSRIRTEHFPLTLESARPSHTSQYLCASSERDRPGNEQFFGPGTRLTVL.